The rows below give T cell receptor beta chains drawn from one sample of a study of blood T cell repertoires in COVID-19. Profiled with immunoSEQ multiplex PCR; TCRdb holds only in-frame clones, not every one. The sample has roughly 200,000 clones; around 80% are singletons. Source material: peripheral blood. These receptors were taken from a man between 65 and 85 years old with active or convalescent COVID-19. Both conserved end residues are part of each CDR3. Each record gives: clone size, V gene, D gene, J gene, CDR3 DNA, CDR3 protein. A D gene is named only where the DNA matches it firmly. Where a row states a size, it is once, few, many or the class of an expanded clone; other rows omit it.

abundance: .
v_gene: TRBV6-5
d_gene: TRBD2
j_gene: TRBJ2-3
CDR3nt: TGTGCCAGCAGTTACTGGGGGGGGGATACAGATACGCAGTATTTT
CDR3aa: CASSYWGGDTDTQYF

abundance: .
v_gene: TRBV3-1/TRBV3-2
d_gene: .
j_gene: TRBJ2-2
CDR3nt: TGTGCCAGCAGCCAGATAGCGGCCACCGGGGAGCTGTTTTTT
CDR3aa: CASSQIAATGELFF

abundance: few
v_gene: TRBV4-1
d_gene: TRBD1
j_gene: TRBJ2-5
CDR3nt: TGCGCCAGCAGCCACCGTACTTCCCTCCGGGACAGGACCCACCAAGAGACCCAGTACTTC
CDR3aa: CASSHRTSLRDRTHQETQYF

abundance: .
v_gene: TRBV3-1/TRBV3-2
d_gene: .
j_gene: TRBJ1-2
CDR3nt: TGTGCCAGCAGCCAAGGATGGAGAGCTAACTATGGCTACACCTTC
CDR3aa: CASSQGWRANYGYTF

abundance: .
v_gene: TRBV5-1
d_gene: .
j_gene: TRBJ2-2
CDR3nt: TGCGCCAGCAGCTTGGCGGTCACCGGGGAGCTGTTTTTT
CDR3aa: CASSLAVTGELFF

abundance: .
v_gene: TRBV19
d_gene: .
j_gene: TRBJ2-1
CDR3nt: TGTGCCAGTAGCGTCTACAATGAGCAGTTCTTC
CDR3aa: CASSVYNEQFF

abundance: .
v_gene: TRBV6-5
d_gene: .
j_gene: TRBJ1-1
CDR3nt: TGTGCCAGCGGGCCTAGGACAGAGGAAGCTTTCTTT
CDR3aa: CASGPRTEEAFF

abundance: .
v_gene: TRBV9
d_gene: .
j_gene: TRBJ1-2
CDR3nt: TGTGCCAGCAGCGACACCCTTTCTCGGGAACCCTATGGCTACACCTTC
CDR3aa: CASSDTLSREPYGYTF

abundance: .
v_gene: TRBV2
d_gene: .
j_gene: TRBJ1-5
CDR3nt: TGTGCCAGCAGCAAAGGGGAACGACAGCCCCAGCATTTT
CDR3aa: CASSKGERQPQHF

abundance: .
v_gene: TRBV6-5
d_gene: TRBD1
j_gene: TRBJ2-7
CDR3nt: TGTGCCAGCTTTAGACAGGGGGGGTACGAGCAGTACTTC
CDR3aa: CASFRQGGYEQYF

abundance: .
v_gene: TRBV12-3/TRBV12-4
d_gene: .
j_gene: TRBJ2-5
CDR3nt: TGTGCCACCAGGCGAGAGCAAGAGACCCAGTACTTC
CDR3aa: CATRREQETQYF

abundance: .
v_gene: TRBV7-2
d_gene: .
j_gene: TRBJ2-3
CDR3nt: TGTGCCAGCAGCTTAACCTGGCCTTTAGGGGGAGAAGGAACAGATACGCAGTATTTT
CDR3aa: CASSLTWPLGGEGTDTQYF

abundance: .
v_gene: TRBV11-2
d_gene: .
j_gene: TRBJ1-1
CDR3nt: TGTGCCAGCAGCTTGGGGCAATTGAACACTGAAGCTTTCTTT
CDR3aa: CASSLGQLNTEAFF

abundance: .
v_gene: TRBV9
d_gene: TRBD2
j_gene: TRBJ2-5
CDR3nt: TGTGCCAGCAGCGTAGTGGCGGGGGGAGGAGAGACCCAGTACTTC
CDR3aa: CASSVVAGGGETQYF

abundance: .
v_gene: TRBV27
d_gene: TRBD1
j_gene: TRBJ1-1
CDR3nt: TGTGCCAGCAGGAAGAGGACAGGGGGCTTTTTCGGCACTGAAGCTTTCTTT
CDR3aa: CASRKRTGGFFGTEAFF

abundance: .
v_gene: TRBV5-1
d_gene: .
j_gene: TRBJ1-2
CDR3nt: TGCGCCAGCAGCTTGGTTCCAGAAAACTATGGCTACACCTTC
CDR3aa: CASSLVPENYGYTF

abundance: .
v_gene: TRBV5-1
d_gene: .
j_gene: TRBJ1-3
CDR3nt: TGCGCCAGCGGTAAACAGGGATTTCCTGGAAACACCATATATTTT
CDR3aa: CASGKQGFPGNTIYF

abundance: .
v_gene: TRBV29-1
d_gene: TRBD1
j_gene: TRBJ1-2
CDR3nt: TGCAGCGTTGCGGGACAGGGTTTAGGCTACACCTTC
CDR3aa: CSVAGQGLGYTF

abundance: .
v_gene: TRBV29-1
d_gene: .
j_gene: TRBJ1-1
CDR3nt: TGCAGCGTTTTGGAACAGGTGAACACTGAAGCTTTCTTT
CDR3aa: CSVLEQVNTEAFF